This T cell receptor beta chain was sequenced for a study of shared clonotypes between healthy human individuals. Assay used: immunoSEQ multiplex PCR; TCRdb lists only in-frame clones, some missing. The table shows under 2,000,000 clones, with roughly 94% occurring only once. Naivety among CD8 cells was defined by CD45RO negativity and positive CCR7 selection, thereby excluding terminally differentiated effector memory CD45RA+ cells. Germline V gene lookup returns CDR1 KGHSH and CDR2 LQKENI. This CDR3 spans 15 amino acids. V trimming: 2 bases; J trimming: 2 bases; junction bases outside the gene matches: 4.

The chain couples TRBV18 to TRBJ2-7; 9 bases are shared with TRBD1. The sequenced sample was naive CD8+ T cells sorted from blood. The TCR comes from a young man in good health. The CDR3 spells CASSPWTGEAYEQYF. CDR3 DNA sequence: TGTGCCAGCTCACCATGGACAGGGGAAGCCTACGAGCAGTACTTC. The full variable domain, its missing parts supplied by reference TRBV18 and TRBJ2-7, is NAGVMQNPRHLVRRRGQEARLRCSPMKGHSHVYWYRQLPEEGLKFMVYLQKENIIDESGMPKERFSAEFPKEGPSILRIQQVVRGDSAAYFCASSPWTGEAYEQYFGPGTRLTVT.